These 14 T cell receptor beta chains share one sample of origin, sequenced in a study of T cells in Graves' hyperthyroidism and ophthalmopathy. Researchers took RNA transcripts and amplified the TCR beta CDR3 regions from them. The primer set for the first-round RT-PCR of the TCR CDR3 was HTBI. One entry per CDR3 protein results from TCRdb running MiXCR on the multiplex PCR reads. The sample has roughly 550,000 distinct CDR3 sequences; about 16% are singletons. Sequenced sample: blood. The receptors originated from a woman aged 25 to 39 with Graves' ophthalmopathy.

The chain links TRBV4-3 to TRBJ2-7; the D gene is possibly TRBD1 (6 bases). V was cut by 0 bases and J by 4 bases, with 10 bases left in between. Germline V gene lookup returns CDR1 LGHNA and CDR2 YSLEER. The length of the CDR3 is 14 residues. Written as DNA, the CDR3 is TGCGCCAGCAGCCAAGAACAGGGTGTATACGAGCAGTACTTC. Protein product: CASSQEQGVYEQYF.

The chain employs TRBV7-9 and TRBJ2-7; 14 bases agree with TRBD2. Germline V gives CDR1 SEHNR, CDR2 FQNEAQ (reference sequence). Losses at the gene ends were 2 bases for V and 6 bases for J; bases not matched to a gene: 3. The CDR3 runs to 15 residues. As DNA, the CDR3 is TGTGCCAGCAGCTTACCGGGACTAGCGGGAGTCGAGCAGTACTTC. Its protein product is CASSLPGLAGVEQYF.

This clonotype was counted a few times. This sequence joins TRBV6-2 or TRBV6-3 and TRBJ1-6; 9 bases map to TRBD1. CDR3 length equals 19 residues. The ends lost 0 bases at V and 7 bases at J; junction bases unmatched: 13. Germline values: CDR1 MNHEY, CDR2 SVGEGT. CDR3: CASSYSGAPGQGWNSPLHF. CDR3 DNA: TGTGCCAGCAGTTACTCCGGCGCACCGGGACAGGGTTGGAATTCACCCCTCCACTTT.

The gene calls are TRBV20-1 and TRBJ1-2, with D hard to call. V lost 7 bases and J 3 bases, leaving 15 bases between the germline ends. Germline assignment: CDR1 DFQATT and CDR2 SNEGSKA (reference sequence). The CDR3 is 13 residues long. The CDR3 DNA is TGCAGTGGAGGAAAGGGTTCGGACTATGGCTACACCTTC. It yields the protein CSGGKGSDYGYTF.

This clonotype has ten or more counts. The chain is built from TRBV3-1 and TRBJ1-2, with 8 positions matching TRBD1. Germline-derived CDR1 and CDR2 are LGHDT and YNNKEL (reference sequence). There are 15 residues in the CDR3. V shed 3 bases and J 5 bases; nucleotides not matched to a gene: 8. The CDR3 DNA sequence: TGTGCCAGCAGCCATTCGGGGACAGGAGGTTATGGCTACACCTTC. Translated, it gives CASSHSGTGGYGYTF.

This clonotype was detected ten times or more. The CDR3 loop reads CASSPPVNYEQYF. In nucleotides, the CDR3 is TGTGCCAGCTCACCACCGGTCAACTACGAGCAGTACTTC. J is TRBJ2-7 and V is TRBV18; D not certain. Germline-derived CDR1 and CDR2 are KGHSH and LQKENI. CDR3 length equals 13 residues. Trimming took off 0 bases at V and 3 bases at J, with 6 bases between the two ends.

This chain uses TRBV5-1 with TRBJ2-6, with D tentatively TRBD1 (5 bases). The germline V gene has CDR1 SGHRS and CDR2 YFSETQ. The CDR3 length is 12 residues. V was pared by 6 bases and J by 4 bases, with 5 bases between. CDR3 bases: TGCGCCAGCAAGGGGGGGGCCAACGTCCTGACTTTC. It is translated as CASKGGANVLTF.

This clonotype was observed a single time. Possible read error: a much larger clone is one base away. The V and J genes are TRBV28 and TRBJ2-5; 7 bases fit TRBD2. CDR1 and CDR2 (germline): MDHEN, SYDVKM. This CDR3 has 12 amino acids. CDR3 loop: CASSEGGKTQCF. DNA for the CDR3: TGTGCCAGCAGTGAGGGAGGGAAGACCCAGTGCTTC.

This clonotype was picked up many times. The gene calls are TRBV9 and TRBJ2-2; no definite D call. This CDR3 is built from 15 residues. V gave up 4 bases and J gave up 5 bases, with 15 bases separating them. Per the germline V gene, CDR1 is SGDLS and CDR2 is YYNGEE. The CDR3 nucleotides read TGTGCCAGCAGCAGATTGGGTTATGGAACCGGGGAGCTGTTTTTT. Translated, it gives CASSRLGYGTGELFF.

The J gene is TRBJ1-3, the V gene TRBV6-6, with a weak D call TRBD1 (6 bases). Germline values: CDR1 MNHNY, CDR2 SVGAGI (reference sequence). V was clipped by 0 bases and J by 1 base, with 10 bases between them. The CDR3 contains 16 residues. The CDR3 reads CASSYSRTASGNTIYF. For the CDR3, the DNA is TGTGCCAGCAGTTACTCAAGGACAGCTTCTGGAAACACCATATATTTT.

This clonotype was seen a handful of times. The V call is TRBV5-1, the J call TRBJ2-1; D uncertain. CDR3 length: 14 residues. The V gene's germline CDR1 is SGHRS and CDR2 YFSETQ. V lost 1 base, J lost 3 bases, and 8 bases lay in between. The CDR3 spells CASSLLGFYNEQFF. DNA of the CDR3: TGCGCCAGCAGCTTGTTGGGTTTCTACAATGAGCAGTTCTTC.

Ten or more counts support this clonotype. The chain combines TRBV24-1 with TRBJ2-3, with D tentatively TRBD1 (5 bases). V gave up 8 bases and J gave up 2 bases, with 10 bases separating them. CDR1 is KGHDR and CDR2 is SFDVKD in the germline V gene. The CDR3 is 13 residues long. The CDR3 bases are TGTGCCACCAACGGACAAGTCACAGATACGCAGTATTTT. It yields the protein CATNGQVTDTQYF.

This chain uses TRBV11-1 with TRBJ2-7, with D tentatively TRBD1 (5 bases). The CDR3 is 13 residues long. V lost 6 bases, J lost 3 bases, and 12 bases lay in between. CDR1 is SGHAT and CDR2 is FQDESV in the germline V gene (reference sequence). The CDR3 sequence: CASRFRVGYEQYF. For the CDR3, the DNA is TGTGCCAGCAGGTTCAGGGTAGGCTACGAGCAGTACTTC. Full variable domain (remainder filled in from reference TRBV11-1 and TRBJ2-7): EAEVAQSPRYKITEKSQAVAFWCDPISGHATLYWYRQILGQGPELLVQFQDESVVDDSQLPKDRFSAERLKGVDSTLKIQPAELGDSAMYLCASRFRVGYEQYFGPGTRLTVT.

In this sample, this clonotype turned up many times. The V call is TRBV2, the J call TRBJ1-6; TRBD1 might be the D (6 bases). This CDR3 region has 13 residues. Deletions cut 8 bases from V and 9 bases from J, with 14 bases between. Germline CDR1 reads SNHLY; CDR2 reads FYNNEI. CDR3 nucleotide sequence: TGTGCCAGCGCGGCAGGGGTGAGTTCACCCCTCCACTTT. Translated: CASAAGVSSPLHF.